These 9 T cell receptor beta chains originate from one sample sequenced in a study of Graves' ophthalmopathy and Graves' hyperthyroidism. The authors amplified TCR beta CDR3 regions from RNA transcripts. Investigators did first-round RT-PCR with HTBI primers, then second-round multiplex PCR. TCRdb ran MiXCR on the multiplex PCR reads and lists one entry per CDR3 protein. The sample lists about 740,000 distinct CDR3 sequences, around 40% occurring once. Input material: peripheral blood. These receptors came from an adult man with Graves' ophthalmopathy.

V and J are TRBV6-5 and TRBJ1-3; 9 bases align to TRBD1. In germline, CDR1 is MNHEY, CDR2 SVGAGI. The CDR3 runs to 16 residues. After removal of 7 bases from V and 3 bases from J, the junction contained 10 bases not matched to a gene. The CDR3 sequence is CASKRAGQGSGNTIYF. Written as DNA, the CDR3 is TGTGCCAGCAAACGGGCGGGACAGGGAAGTGGAAACACCATATATTTT.

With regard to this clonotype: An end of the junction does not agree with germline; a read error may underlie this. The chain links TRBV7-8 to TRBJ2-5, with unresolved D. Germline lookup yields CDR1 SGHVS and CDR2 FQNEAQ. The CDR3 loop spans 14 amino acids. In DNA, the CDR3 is TGCGCCAGCAGCCAAAGGAGCCGGGAAGAGACCCAGTACTTC. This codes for CASSQRSREETQYF.

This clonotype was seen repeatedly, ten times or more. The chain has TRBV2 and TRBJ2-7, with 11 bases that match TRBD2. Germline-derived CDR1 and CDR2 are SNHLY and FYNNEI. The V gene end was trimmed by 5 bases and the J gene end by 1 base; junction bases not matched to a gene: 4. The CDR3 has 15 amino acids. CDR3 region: CASSLTSGASYEQYF. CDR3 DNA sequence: TGTGCCAGCAGTTTGACTAGCGGGGCTTCCTACGAGCAGTACTTC.

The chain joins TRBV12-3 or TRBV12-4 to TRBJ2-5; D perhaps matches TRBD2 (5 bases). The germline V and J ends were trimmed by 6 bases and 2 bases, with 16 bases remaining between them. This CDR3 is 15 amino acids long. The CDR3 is CASSSTGGGQETQYF. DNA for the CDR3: TGTGCCAGCAGCTCAACCGGAGGAGGACAAGAGACCCAGTACTTC.

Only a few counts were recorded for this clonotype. The CDR3 DNA reads TGTGCCAGCAGTGAATCGGCGGTAGGGATAACCTACGAGCAGTACTTC. Amino acid sequence: CASSESAVGITYEQYF. The rearrangement uses TRBV2 and TRBJ2-7; D gene uncertain. V was clipped by 2 bases and J by 2 bases, with 16 bases between them. This CDR3 is built from 16 residues. CDR1 and CDR2 (germline): SNHLY, FYNNEI.

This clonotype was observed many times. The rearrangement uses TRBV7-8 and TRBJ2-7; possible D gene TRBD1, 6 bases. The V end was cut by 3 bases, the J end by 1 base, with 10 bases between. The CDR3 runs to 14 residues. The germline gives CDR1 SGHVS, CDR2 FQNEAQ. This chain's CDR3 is CASSFGDTSYEQYF. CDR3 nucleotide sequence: TGTGCCAGCAGCTTTGGGGACACTTCCTACGAGCAGTACTTC.

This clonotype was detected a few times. The CDR3 is CASSTSGREAFF. The CDR3 bases are TGTGCCAGCAGCACCTCGGGGAGAGAAGCTTTCTTT. V is TRBV9 and J is TRBJ1-1; D is ambiguous. V was shortened by 4 bases and J by 8 bases, with 12 bases between the two germline ends. Germline CDR1 is SGDLS and CDR2 is YYNGEE. CDR3 length equals 12 residues.

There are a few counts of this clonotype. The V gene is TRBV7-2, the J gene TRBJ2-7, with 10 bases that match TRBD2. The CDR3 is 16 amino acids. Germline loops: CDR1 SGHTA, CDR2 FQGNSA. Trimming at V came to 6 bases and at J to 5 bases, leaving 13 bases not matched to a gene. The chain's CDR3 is CASSYSNLAGVHEQYF. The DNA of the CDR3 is TGTGCCAGCAGTTACTCGAACCTAGCGGGAGTCCACGAGCAGTACTTC.

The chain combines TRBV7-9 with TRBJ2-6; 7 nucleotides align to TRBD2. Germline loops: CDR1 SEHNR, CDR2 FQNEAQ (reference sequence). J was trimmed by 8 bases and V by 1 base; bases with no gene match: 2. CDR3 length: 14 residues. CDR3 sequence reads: CASSLGSGTNVLTF. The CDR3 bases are TGTGCCAGCAGCTTAGGAAGCGGGACCAACGTCCTGACTTTC.